What follows is one T cell receptor (beta chain) and its context. These data belong to a study of blood T cell repertoires in COVID-19. At the level of the study: Acute-phase and convalescent COVID-19 samples originated in the United States, Italy and Spain.

There are 17 residues in the CDR3. Germline-derived CDR1 and CDR2 are SGHTA and FQGNSA. The J segment lost 3 bases and the V segment lost 1 base, leaving 11 bases of the junction unmatched. Source study methods: Amplified reference gene primers provided the basis for estimating nucleated cell counts. Produced via immunoSEQ multiplex PCR; TCRdb's table is partial and in-frame only. The V and J calls and the clone size are those of that table, but D and trimming were determined from the DNA. The sample has fewer than 350,000 clones; 90% are singletons. The origin of this receptor is a woman in her thirties with COVID-19, enrolled during active disease. The sequenced sample was peripheral blood. This chain joins TRBV7-2 and TRBJ1-2; TRBD1 matches 7 bases. The CDR3: CASSLESGTARDYGYTF. The CDR3 region has the DNA TGTGCCAGCAGCTTAGAATCCGGGACAGCCCGGGACTATGGCTACACCTTC.